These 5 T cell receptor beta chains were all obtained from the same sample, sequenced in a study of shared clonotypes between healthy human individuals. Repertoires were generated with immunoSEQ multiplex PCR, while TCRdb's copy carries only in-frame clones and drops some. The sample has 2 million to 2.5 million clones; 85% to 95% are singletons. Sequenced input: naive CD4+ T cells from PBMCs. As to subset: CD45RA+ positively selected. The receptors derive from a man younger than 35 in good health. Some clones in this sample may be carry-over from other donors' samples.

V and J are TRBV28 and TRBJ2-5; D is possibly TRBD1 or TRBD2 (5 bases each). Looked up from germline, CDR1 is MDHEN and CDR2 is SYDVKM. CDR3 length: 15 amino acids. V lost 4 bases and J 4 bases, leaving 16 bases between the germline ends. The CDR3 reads CASSSIPGAPETQYF. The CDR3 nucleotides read TGTGCCAGCAGTTCTATCCCCGGGGCCCCAGAGACCCAGTACTTC.

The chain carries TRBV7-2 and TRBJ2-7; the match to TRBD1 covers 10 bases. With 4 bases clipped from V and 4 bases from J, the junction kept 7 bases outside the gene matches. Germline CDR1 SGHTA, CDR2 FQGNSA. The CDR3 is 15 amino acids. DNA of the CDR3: TGTGCCAGCAGCTATCGACAGGGGGCGTCTTACGAGCAGTACTTC. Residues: CASSYRQGASYEQYF. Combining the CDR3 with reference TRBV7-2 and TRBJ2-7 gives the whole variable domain GAGVSQSPSNKVTEKGKDVELRCDPISGHTALYWYRQSLGQGLEFLIYFQGNSAPDKSGLPSDRFSAERTGGSVSTLTIQRTQQEDSAVYLCASSYRQGASYEQYFGPGTRLTVT.

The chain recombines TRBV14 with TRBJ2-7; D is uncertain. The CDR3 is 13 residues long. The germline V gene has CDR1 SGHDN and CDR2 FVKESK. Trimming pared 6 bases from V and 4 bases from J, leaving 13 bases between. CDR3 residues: CASSPSSPYEQYF. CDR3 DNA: TGTGCCAGCAGTCCCTCCTCCCCTTACGAGCAGTACTTC. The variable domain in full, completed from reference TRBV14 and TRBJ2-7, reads EAGVTQFPSHSVIEKGQTVTLRCDPISGHDNLYWYRRVMGKEIKFLLHFVKESKQDESGMPNNRFLAERTGGTYSTLKVQPAELEDSGVYFCASSPSSPYEQYFGPGTRLTVT.

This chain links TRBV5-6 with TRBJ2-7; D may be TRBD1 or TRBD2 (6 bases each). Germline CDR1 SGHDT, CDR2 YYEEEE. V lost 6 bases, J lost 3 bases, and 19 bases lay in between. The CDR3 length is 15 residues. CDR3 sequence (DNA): TGTGCCAGCAACCTCTTACAGGGAGCGGGCTACGAGCAGTACTTC. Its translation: CASNLLQGAGYEQYF.

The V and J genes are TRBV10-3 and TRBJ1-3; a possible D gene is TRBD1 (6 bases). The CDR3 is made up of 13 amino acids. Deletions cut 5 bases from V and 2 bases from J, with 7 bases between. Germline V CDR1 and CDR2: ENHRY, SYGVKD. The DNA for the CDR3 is TGTGCCATCAGTCGACAGGCTGGAAACACCATATATTTT. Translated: CAISRQAGNTIYF.